This is a list of T cell receptor beta chains from one sample in a study of graft-versus-host responses after intestinal transplantation. Sequencing used immunoSEQ multiplex PCR; TCRdb keeps in-frame clones, though not all of them. The repertoire holds about 97,000 clones, with 80% to 95% as singletons. The sample was PBMCs, taken about 440 days after intestinal transplant. All receptors come from a human patient who received an intestinal transplant, so some T cells may come from the graft donor. CDR3s include the opening cysteine and the closing phenylalanine or tryptophan. D genes are given only for firm matches. Expanded clones are given a class, and other clones once, few, many or no size at all.

abundance | j_gene | v_gene | d_gene | CDR3aa | CDR3nt
once | TRBJ2-7 | TRBV13 | . | CASTTGLELIHEQYF | TGTGCCAGCACCACCGGGTTGGAACTGATCCACGAGCAGTACTTC
. | TRBJ2-5 | TRBV15 | . | CATSRDGGGRETQYF | TGTGCCACCAGCAGAGATGGTGGGGGTCGGGAGACCCAGTACTTC
. | TRBJ2-3 | TRBV5-1 | . | CASSPQGGAPDTQYF | TGCGCCAGCAGCCCCCAAGGGGGGGCACCAGATACGCAGTATTTT
. | TRBJ1-1 | TRBV11-1 | . | CASSLEAGTPETEAFF | TGTGCCAGCAGCTTAGAGGCCGGGACTCCAGAAACTGAAGCTTTCTTT
. | TRBJ1-2 | TRBV28 | . | CAVRALGEDYTF | TGTGCCGTCAGGGCCCTTGGTGAAGACTACACCTTC
. | TRBJ1-2 | TRBV7-9 | . | CASSLARAENGYTF | TGTGCCAGCAGCTTAGCGCGGGCGGAGAATGGCTACACCTTC
. | TRBJ2-5 | TRBV11-3 | TRBD2 | CASSPGGPQETQYF | TGTGCCAGCAGCCCGGGGGGGCCCCAAGAGACCCAGTACTTC
. | TRBJ2-7 | TRBV27 | . | CASSPMSLGSSSYEQYF | TGTGCCAGCAGCCCTATGAGCCTGGGGAGTAGCTCCTACGAGCAGTACTTC
. | TRBJ1-6 | TRBV5-1 | . | CASSFRGTNYNNSPLHF | TGCGCCAGCAGCTTTCGCGGCACGAACTACAATAATTCACCCCTCCACTTT
. | TRBJ1-4 | TRBV11-3 | . | CASSPYRGGTNEKLFF | TGTGCCAGCAGCCCCTACCGGGGAGGGACTAATGAAAAACTGTTTTTT
. | TRBJ2-7 | TRBV2 | . | CASSARLLLAYEQYF | TGTGCCAGCAGTGCGAGGCTCTTGCTCGCCTACGAGCAGTACTTC
. | TRBJ2-5 | TRBV15 | . | CATSSPIDSRGETQYF | TGTGCCACCAGCAGCCCAATCGACAGCCGGGGGGAGACCCAGTACTTC
. | TRBJ2-7 | TRBV6-5 | TRBD2 | CASSTQAGGPHEQYF | TGTGCCAGCAGTACACAAGCGGGGGGGCCCCACGAGCAGTACTTC
. | TRBJ2-2 | TRBV5-1 | . | CASSPLPGLAAGELFF | TGCGCCAGCAGCCCGCTACCGGGACTGGCGGCCGGGGAGCTGTTTTTT
. | TRBJ1-2 | TRBV23-1 | . | CASSQRTNPPPANYGYTF | TGCGCCAGCAGTCAGCGGACTAATCCTCCCCCAGCTAACTATGGCTACACCTTC
. | TRBJ1-6 | TRBV11-2 | . | CASSPIAGSSNSPLHF | TGTGCCAGCAGCCCGATAGCGGGATCGAGTAATTCACCCCTCCACTTT